Detailed here is one T cell receptor beta chain. The sample belongs to a study of cytomegalovirus exposure and HLA in healthy donors. Study summary: Most genotyped donors, 81% of 300 to 400, had Caucasian-associated genetic ancestry.

PCR used 60 Vbeta primers and 13 Jbeta primers. Libraries were prepared by immunoSEQ multiplex PCR; TCRdb keeps only in-frame clonotypes and omits some of them. The repertoire holds hundreds of thousands of clones, with around 75% as singletons. J was trimmed by 11 bases and V by 3 bases; bases with no gene match: 12. Germline CDR1 is ENHRY and CDR2 is SYGVKD. The CDR3 spans 14 residues. This chain joins TRBV10-3 and TRBJ1-1, with 7 bases fitting TRBD1. This TCR derives from a woman under 40 in good health and CMV-seronegative. Sequencing input: PBMCs. CDR3 sequence (DNA): TGTGCCATCAGTGAAGACAGGGCGGGCCCGGGGGCTTTCTTT. Encoded protein: CAISEDRAGPGAFF.